This T cell receptor beta chain was sequenced in a study of identical twins. Unique molecular identifiers were present on the cDNA, which also gained a universal primer site by template switching. TCRdb redid the calling of the 5' RACE reads with MiXCR, one entry per CDR3 protein. The table has roughly 1,500,000 distinct CDR3 sequences, less than 40% seen once. The CDR3 is 13 residues long. V was clipped by 6 bases and J by 5 bases; unmatched bases: 4. About this clonotype: Its antigen remains unidentified.

Findings of the study overall: Instead of following the same donors, the conclusions were based on cross-sectional statistical analysis. Abundant cord blood beta clonotypes carried fewer insertions; memory repertoires showed none.

V is TRBV12-3 or TRBV12-4 and J is TRBJ2-5; 9 nucleotides agree with TRBD1. Sequencing was performed on cord blood. This TCR was sampled from a newborn girl in good health. CDR3 loop: CASRTTGGETQYF. In DNA form, the CDR3 reads TGTGCCAGCAGAACGACAGGGGGTGAGACCCAGTACTTC.